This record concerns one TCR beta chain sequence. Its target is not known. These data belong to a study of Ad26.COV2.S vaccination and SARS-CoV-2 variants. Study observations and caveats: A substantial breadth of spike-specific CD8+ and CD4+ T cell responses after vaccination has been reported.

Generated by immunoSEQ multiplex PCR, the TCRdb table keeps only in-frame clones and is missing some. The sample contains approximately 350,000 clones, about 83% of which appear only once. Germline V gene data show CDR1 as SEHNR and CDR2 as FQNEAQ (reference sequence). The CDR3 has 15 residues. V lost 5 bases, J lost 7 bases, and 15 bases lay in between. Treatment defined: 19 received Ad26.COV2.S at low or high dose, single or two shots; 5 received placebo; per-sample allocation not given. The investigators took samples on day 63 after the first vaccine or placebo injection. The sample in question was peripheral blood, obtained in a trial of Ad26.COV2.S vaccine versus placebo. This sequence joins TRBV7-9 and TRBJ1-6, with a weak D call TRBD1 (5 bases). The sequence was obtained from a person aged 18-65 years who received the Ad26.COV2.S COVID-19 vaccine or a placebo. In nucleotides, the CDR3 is TGTGCCAGCAGCCCGGGGACGGAAGAAAATTCACCCCTCCACTTT. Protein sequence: CASSPGTEENSPLHF.